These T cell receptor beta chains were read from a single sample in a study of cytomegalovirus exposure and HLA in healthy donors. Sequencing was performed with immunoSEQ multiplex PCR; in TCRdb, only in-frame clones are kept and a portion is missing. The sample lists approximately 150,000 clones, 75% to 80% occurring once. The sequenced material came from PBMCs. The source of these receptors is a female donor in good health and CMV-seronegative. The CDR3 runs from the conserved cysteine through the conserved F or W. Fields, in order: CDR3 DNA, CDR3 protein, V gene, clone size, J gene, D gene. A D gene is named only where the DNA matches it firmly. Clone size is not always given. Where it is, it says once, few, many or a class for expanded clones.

DNA: TGTGCCAGCAGTTTTAAAGGGGGCGGCTACGAGCAGTACTTC
CDR3: CASSFKGGGYEQYF
V: TRBV28
size: -
J: TRBJ2-7
D: TRBD1

DNA: TGTGCCAGCAGCTTAGGCGGGATGAGCTCCTACGAGCAGTACTTC
CDR3: CASSLGGMSSYEQYF
V: TRBV7-2
size: -
J: TRBJ2-7
D: -

DNA: TGTTCCAGCAGCCCTAGCAGCGGACAGGGACACCACGAGCAGTACTTC
CDR3: CSSSPSSGQGHHEQYF
V: TRBV7-9
size: -
J: TRBJ2-7
D: TRBD1

DNA: TGTGCCAGCAGCCAACGGGAACATGAAGCTTTCTTT
CDR3: CASSQREHEAFF
V: TRBV7-2
size: -
J: TRBJ1-1
D: -

DNA: TGTGCCAGCACCTCTTACCTCGGGACTAGCGGCCAAGAGCAGTTCTTC
CDR3: CASTSYLGTSGQEQFF
V: TRBV7-9
size: -
J: TRBJ2-1
D: TRBD2

DNA: TGTGCCACCAGCAGAGCGGGACAGGGAGAAGGCGAGCAGTACTTC
CDR3: CATSRAGQGEGEQYF
V: TRBV15
size: -
J: TRBJ2-7
D: TRBD1

DNA: TGTGCCAGCAGCTTGGGACAGGGGGTTGGTCGGCCCCAGCATTTT
CDR3: CASSLGQGVGRPQHF
V: TRBV11-2
size: -
J: TRBJ1-5
D: TRBD1

DNA: TGCGCCAGCAGCGGGGACAGGGGTTTCCTCTACGAGCAGTACTTC
CDR3: CASSGDRGFLYEQYF
V: TRBV10-1
size: -
J: TRBJ2-7
D: TRBD1

DNA: TGTGCCAGCAGCCTAAAACGAGCGGCAGATACGCAGTATTTT
CDR3: CASSLKRAADTQYF
V: TRBV5-6
size: -
J: TRBJ2-3
D: -

DNA: TGTGCCAGCGGGTCAGAGGGGGCGAGCGAGCAGTACTTC
CDR3: CASGSEGASEQYF
V: TRBV9
size: once
J: TRBJ2-7
D: TRBD1

DNA: TGTGCCAGTAGTCCCGACGGGACAGGCATAAGCACCATATATTTT
CDR3: CASSPDGTGISTIYF
V: TRBV19
size: -
J: TRBJ1-3
D: TRBD1

DNA: TGTGCCAGCATGAGACAGGGTTCCACCGGGGAGCTGTTTTTT
CDR3: CASMRQGSTGELFF
V: TRBV6-5
size: few
J: TRBJ2-2
D: TRBD1

DNA: TGTGCCAGCAGCCGGACGGGTGGAGGTGAAAAACTGTTTTTT
CDR3: CASSRTGGGEKLFF
V: TRBV7-9
size: -
J: TRBJ1-4
D: -

DNA: TGCGCCAGCAGCCTAGGACTAGCGGGGGGGCAAGAGACCCAGTACTTC
CDR3: CASSLGLAGGQETQYF
V: TRBV5-1
size: -
J: TRBJ2-5
D: TRBD2

DNA: TGTGCCAGCAGCTTCGACCGGGGGGGTTACAATGAGCAGTTCTTC
CDR3: CASSFDRGGYNEQFF
V: TRBV13
size: -
J: TRBJ2-1
D: TRBD2

DNA: TGTGCCAGCAGGGGTAGCGGGAGCCCATCCTACGAGCAGTACTTC
CDR3: CASRGSGSPSYEQYF
V: TRBV28
size: -
J: TRBJ2-7
D: TRBD2

DNA: TGTGCCACCAGCCCGGGCGGGGGAACAGATACGCAGTATTTT
CDR3: CATSPGGGTDTQYF
V: TRBV15
size: -
J: TRBJ2-3
D: TRBD2

DNA: TGTGCCAGCAGACCGCTCCGGACTAGCGGCCCGGGGACCCAGTACTTC
CDR3: CASRPLRTSGPGTQYF
V: TRBV11-2
size: -
J: TRBJ2-5
D: TRBD2

DNA: TGCGCCAGCAGTGAATCGGGAAGGGACACCGACTATGGCTACACCTTC
CDR3: CASSESGRDTDYGYTF
V: TRBV10-1
size: -
J: TRBJ1-2
D: -

DNA: TGCGCCAGCAGCTTTAGGGGGCTGGGAACTGAAGCTTTCTTT
CDR3: CASSFRGLGTEAFF
V: TRBV5-1
size: -
J: TRBJ1-1
D: TRBD1

DNA: TGTGCCAGCAGTTCAAACACAGGGGGCCCTGAAGCTTTCTTT
CDR3: CASSSNTGGPEAFF
V: TRBV6-1
size: -
J: TRBJ1-1
D: TRBD1

DNA: TGTGCCAGCAGCGGGGGGGGGCCTCCAAGGATACTAGAGAACACTGAAGCTTTCTTT
CDR3: CASSGGGPPRILENTEAFF
V: TRBV9
size: -
J: TRBJ1-1
D: -

DNA: TGTGCCAGCAGCCTGGCGACAGGGATGAACACTGAAGCTTTCTTT
CDR3: CASSLATGMNTEAFF
V: TRBV7-6
size: few
J: TRBJ1-1
D: TRBD1

DNA: TGTGCCATCAGTGATAATGCGGGGGGGCCGGATACGCAGTATTTT
CDR3: CAISDNAGGPDTQYF
V: TRBV10-3
size: once
J: TRBJ2-3
D: TRBD2

DNA: TGTGCCAGCAGCCCAAGGGCTAGCGGGTCTCTCCAAGAGACCCAGTACTTC
CDR3: CASSPRASGSLQETQYF
V: TRBV7-7
size: -
J: TRBJ2-5
D: TRBD2

DNA: TGTGCCAGTAGTAACAGGGATGAGCAGTTCTTC
CDR3: CASSNRDEQFF
V: TRBV19
size: few
J: TRBJ2-1
D: -

DNA: TGTGCCAGTAAAAGGACTCCCGGAGGGACCGGGGAGCTGTTTTTT
CDR3: CASKRTPGGTGELFF
V: TRBV19
size: -
J: TRBJ2-2
D: -

DNA: TGTGCCAGCAGCCCCGAAGCGGGCCTCGAGCAGTACTTC
CDR3: CASSPEAGLEQYF
V: TRBV7-2
size: -
J: TRBJ2-7
D: -

DNA: TGTGCCAGCAGTTACTCAGGGACAGGGAACAATGAGCAGTTCTTC
CDR3: CASSYSGTGNNEQFF
V: TRBV6-5
size: few
J: TRBJ2-1
D: TRBD1

DNA: TGTGCCAGCAGTCTTACCGGTAATGAGCAGTTCTTC
CDR3: CASSLTGNEQFF
V: TRBV4-2
size: -
J: TRBJ2-1
D: -

DNA: TGTGCCAGCAGCCAAATTCGAGGGGGGACAGGGGGCGCAGATACGCAGTATTTT
CDR3: CASSQIRGGTGGADTQYF
V: TRBV14
size: -
J: TRBJ2-3
D: TRBD1

DNA: TGTGCCAGCAGTGATGGCGGGCAGTTGAACGAGCAGTACTTC
CDR3: CASSDGGQLNEQYF
V: TRBV2
size: -
J: TRBJ2-7
D: -

DNA: TGTGCCAGTAGCATTCCGGGACAGGGGGACACCGGGGAGCTGTTTTTT
CDR3: CASSIPGQGDTGELFF
V: TRBV19
size: -
J: TRBJ2-2
D: TRBD1

DNA: TGCGCCAGCAGCCCAGGGAAGGGGACTGAAGCTTTCTTT
CDR3: CASSPGKGTEAFF
V: TRBV5-1
size: -
J: TRBJ1-1
D: -

DNA: TGTGCCAGCAGCTTGGACAGGGCTAGCGGGGGGGCCGGAGAGACCCAGTACTTC
CDR3: CASSLDRASGGAGETQYF
V: TRBV5-4
size: -
J: TRBJ2-5
D: TRBD2

DNA: TGTGCCAGCAGCCCCCGGGTTATAGCTAACTATGGCTACACCTTC
CDR3: CASSPRVIANYGYTF
V: TRBV6-6
size: few
J: TRBJ1-2
D: -

DNA: TGTGCCAGCAGCTTGACAGCCTTAACCACTGAAGCTTTCTTT
CDR3: CASSLTALTTEAFF
V: TRBV7-6
size: -
J: TRBJ1-1
D: -

DNA: TGCGCCAGCAGCCCCGGGGGGGCAGACAATGAGCAGTTCTTC
CDR3: CASSPGGADNEQFF
V: TRBV5-1
size: -
J: TRBJ2-1
D: TRBD2

DNA: TGTTCCAGCAGCGGCCAAGGGGGAAGAGCTTTCTTT
CDR3: CSSSGQGGRAFF
V: TRBV7-9
size: -
J: TRBJ1-1
D: -

DNA: TGTGCCAGCAGTTCGACAAAGACCGGGGTGACCAATCAGCCCCAGCATTTT
CDR3: CASSSTKTGVTNQPQHF
V: TRBV27
size: -
J: TRBJ1-5
D: -

DNA: TGTGCCATCAGTGAGCGACACCCTGCCCAGCCCCAGCATTTT
CDR3: CAISERHPAQPQHF
V: TRBV10-3
size: -
J: TRBJ1-5
D: -

DNA: TGTGCCAGCAGCCCTGGGGGGAGTGAAAAACTGTTTTTT
CDR3: CASSPGGSEKLFF
V: TRBV7-3
size: -
J: TRBJ1-4
D: -

DNA: TGTGCCAGCAGCTTAGTAGCGGGAGGGAGGACAGATACGCAGTATTTT
CDR3: CASSLVAGGRTDTQYF
V: TRBV7-2
size: -
J: TRBJ2-3
D: TRBD2

DNA: TGCGCCAGCAGCTACTGGACAGGGAGGGACTATGGCTACACCTTC
CDR3: CASSYWTGRDYGYTF
V: TRBV5-1
size: -
J: TRBJ1-2
D: TRBD1

DNA: TGTGCCATCAGATCGGGACAGGGGTTCAATTCACCCCTCCACTTT
CDR3: CAIRSGQGFNSPLHF
V: TRBV10-3
size: few
J: TRBJ1-6
D: TRBD1

DNA: TGTGCCAGCAGCAGCGGACAGCCCAATCAGCCCCAGCATTTT
CDR3: CASSSGQPNQPQHF
V: TRBV2
size: once
J: TRBJ1-5
D: -

DNA: TGTGCCAGCAGCTTAGGGGCTAGCGGGGGGATAGATACGCAGTATTTT
CDR3: CASSLGASGGIDTQYF
V: TRBV7-3
size: few
J: TRBJ2-3
D: TRBD2

DNA: TGTGCCAGCAGTCTGGAGACCCAGTACTTC
CDR3: CASSLETQYF
V: TRBV25-1
size: few
J: TRBJ2-5
D: -

DNA: TGTGCCAGCAGGGGGGAAGGGGGGGTAGCTTTCTTT
CDR3: CASRGEGGVAFF
V: TRBV28
size: -
J: TRBJ1-1
D: -

DNA: TGTGCCAGCAGCCCCAGCGGGGGCGCTTACAATGAGCAGTTCTTC
CDR3: CASSPSGGAYNEQFF
V: TRBV4-2
size: -
J: TRBJ2-1
D: TRBD2

DNA: TGTGCCAGCAGTCGGGGGGGGGTCGACACGAACTATGGCTACACCTTC
CDR3: CASSRGGVDTNYGYTF
V: TRBV27
size: -
J: TRBJ1-2
D: -

DNA: TGTGCCAGCAGTAGTCGGAACGGACAGCGATTTAACTATGGCTACACCTTC
CDR3: CASSSRNGQRFNYGYTF
V: TRBV28
size: once
J: TRBJ1-2
D: -

DNA: TGCGCCAGCAGCGAGCCGACAGGGGGAAAACAAGAGACCCAGTACTTC
CDR3: CASSEPTGGKQETQYF
V: TRBV5-1
size: -
J: TRBJ2-5
D: TRBD1

DNA: TGTGCCAGCAGTTCTTCCCCCAGACGGCTGAGGCGCACAGATACGCAGTATTTT
CDR3: CASSSSPRRLRRTDTQYF
V: TRBV28
size: -
J: TRBJ2-3
D: -

DNA: TGCGCCAGCAGCCGAGGGGGGGATGTCTATAATTCACCCCTCCACTTT
CDR3: CASSRGGDVYNSPLHF
V: TRBV5-1
size: -
J: TRBJ1-6
D: -

DNA: TGTGCCAGCAGTGACGGACAGGGGGACTACGAGCAGTACTTC
CDR3: CASSDGQGDYEQYF
V: TRBV6-5
size: -
J: TRBJ2-7
D: TRBD1

DNA: TGTGCCAGCAGTGAATCGGACAGGGTTGGTGGCTACACCTTC
CDR3: CASSESDRVGGYTF
V: TRBV25-1
size: -
J: TRBJ1-2
D: TRBD1

DNA: TGTGCCATCAGTGAGTCGACTAGCGGGGTCTCCTACAATGAGCAGTTCTTC
CDR3: CAISESTSGVSYNEQFF
V: TRBV10-3
size: -
J: TRBJ2-1
D: TRBD2

DNA: TGTGCCAGCAGTTCAATGACAGGGGTCTATGGCTACACCTTC
CDR3: CASSSMTGVYGYTF
V: TRBV28
size: -
J: TRBJ1-2
D: TRBD1